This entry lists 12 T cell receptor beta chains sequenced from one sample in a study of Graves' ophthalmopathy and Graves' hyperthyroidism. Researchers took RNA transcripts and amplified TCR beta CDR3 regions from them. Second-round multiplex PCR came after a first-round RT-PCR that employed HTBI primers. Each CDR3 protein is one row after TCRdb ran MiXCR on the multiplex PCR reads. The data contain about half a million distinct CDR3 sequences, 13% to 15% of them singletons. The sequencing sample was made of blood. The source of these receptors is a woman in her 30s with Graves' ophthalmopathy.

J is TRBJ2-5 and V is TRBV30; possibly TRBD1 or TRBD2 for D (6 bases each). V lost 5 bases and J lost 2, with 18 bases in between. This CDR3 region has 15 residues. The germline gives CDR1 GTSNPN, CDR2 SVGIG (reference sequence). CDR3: CAWATGGASQETQYF. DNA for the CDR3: TGTGCCTGGGCGACCGGGGGCGCATCTCAAGAGACCCAGTACTTC.

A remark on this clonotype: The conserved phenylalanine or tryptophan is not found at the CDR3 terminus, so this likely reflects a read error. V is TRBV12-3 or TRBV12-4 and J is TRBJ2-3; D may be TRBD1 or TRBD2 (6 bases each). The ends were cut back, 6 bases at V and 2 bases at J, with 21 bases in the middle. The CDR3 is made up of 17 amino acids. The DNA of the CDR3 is TGTGCCAGCAGCTTAAAGGGGGACTCTTACCCCACAGATACGCAGTATTGT. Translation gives CASSLKGDSYPTDTQYC.

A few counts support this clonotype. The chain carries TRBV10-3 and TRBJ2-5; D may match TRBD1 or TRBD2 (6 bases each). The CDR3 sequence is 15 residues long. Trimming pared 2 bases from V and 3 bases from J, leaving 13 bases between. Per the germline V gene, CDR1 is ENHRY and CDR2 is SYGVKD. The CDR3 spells CAISEGGGQKETQYF. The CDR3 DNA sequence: TGTGCCATCAGTGAGGGAGGGGGTCAGAAAGAGACCCAGTACTTC.

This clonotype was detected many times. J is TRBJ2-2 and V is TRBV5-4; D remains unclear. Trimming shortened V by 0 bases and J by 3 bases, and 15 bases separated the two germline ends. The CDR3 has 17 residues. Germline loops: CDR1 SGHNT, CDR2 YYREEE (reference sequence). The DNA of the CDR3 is TGTGCCAGCAGCTTGGACCTATCGAGGATTTACACCGGGGAGCTGTTTTTT. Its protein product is CASSLDLSRIYTGELFF.

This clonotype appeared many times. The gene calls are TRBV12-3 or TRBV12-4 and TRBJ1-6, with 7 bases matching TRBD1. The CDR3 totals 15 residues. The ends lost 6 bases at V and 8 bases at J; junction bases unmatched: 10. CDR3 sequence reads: CASRYSTGFDSPLHF. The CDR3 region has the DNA TGTGCCAGCAGGTATTCGACAGGGTTCGATTCACCCCTCCACTTT.

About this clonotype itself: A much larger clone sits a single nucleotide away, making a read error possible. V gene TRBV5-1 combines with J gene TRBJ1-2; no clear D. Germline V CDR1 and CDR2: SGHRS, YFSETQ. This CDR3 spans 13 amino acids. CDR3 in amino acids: CVSSLEANYGYTF. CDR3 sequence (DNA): TGCGTCAGCAGTTTAGAAGCTAACTATGGCTACACCTTC.

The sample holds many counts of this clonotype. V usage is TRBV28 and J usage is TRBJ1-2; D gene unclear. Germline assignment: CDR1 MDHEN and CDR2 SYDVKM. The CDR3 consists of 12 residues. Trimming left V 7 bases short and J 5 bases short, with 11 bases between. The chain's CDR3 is CASTHPPYGYTF. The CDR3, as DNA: TGTGCCAGCACCCACCCTCCATATGGCTACACCTTC.

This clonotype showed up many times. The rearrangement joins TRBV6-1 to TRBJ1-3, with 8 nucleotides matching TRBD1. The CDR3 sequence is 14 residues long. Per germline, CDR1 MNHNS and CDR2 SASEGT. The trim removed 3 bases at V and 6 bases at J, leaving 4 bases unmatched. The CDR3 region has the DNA TGTGCCAGCAGTGATCCAGGGGGCCTAAACACCATATATTTT. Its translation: CASSDPGGLNTIYF.

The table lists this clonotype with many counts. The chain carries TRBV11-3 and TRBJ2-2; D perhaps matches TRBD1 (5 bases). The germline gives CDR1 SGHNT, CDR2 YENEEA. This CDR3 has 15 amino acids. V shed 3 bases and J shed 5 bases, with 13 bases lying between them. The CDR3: CASSFRAGKTGELFF. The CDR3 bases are TGTGCCAGCAGCTTTAGGGCAGGGAAAACCGGGGAGCTGTTTTTT.

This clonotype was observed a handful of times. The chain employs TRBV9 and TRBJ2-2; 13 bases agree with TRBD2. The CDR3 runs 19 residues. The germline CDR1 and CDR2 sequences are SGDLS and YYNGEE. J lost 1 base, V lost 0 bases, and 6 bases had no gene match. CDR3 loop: CASSVAPRTSGGNTGELFF. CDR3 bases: TGTGCCAGCAGCGTAGCCCCCAGGACTAGCGGGGGGAACACCGGGGAGCTGTTTTTT.

The DNA of the CDR3 is TGTGCCAGCAGCCACGGTCGACGTAATAGCTCCTACGAGCAGTACTTC. Translating it yields CASSHGRRNSSYEQYF. The V and J genes are TRBV6-2 or TRBV6-3 and TRBJ2-7; D is ambiguous. The length of the CDR3 is 16 residues. Germline V lookup: CDR1 MNHEY, CDR2 SVGEGT. V was pared by 6 bases and J by 0 bases, with 18 bases between.

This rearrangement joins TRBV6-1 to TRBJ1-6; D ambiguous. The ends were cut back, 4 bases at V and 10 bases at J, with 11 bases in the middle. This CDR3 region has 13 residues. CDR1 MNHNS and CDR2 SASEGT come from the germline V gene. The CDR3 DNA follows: TGTGCCAGCAGTGTGGGTGTTTGGTCACCCCTCCACTTT. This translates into CASSVGVWSPLHF.